Listed below are T cell receptor beta chains from one sample, sequenced in a study of T cells in Graves' hyperthyroidism and ophthalmopathy. Each CDR3 protein gets one entry after TCRdb re-called the multiplex PCR reads with MiXCR. The sample shows around 600,000 distinct CDR3 sequences, approximately 15% of them seen only once. The sample was blood. The receptors here all came from a woman under 30 with Graves' ophthalmopathy. Both conserved end residues are part of each CDR3. Fields, in order: clone size, V gene, J gene, D gene, CDR3 protein, CDR3 DNA. A D gene is named only where the DNA matches it firmly. Size tells how often a clone was seen (once, few, many) or the class of an expanded clone, and some rows leave it out.

many	TRBV12-3/TRBV12-4	TRBJ1-2	.	CASSFNSLRGYTF	TGTGCCAGCAGTTTCAACAGCCTCCGAGGCTACACCTTC
many	TRBV7-2	TRBJ2-3	TRBD2	CASSLLAGGRTDTQYF	TGTGCCAGCAGCTTACTAGCGGGAGGGCGAACAGATACGCAGTATTTT
few	TRBV20-1	TRBJ2-4	.	CSAPLRGVSLAKNIQYF	TGCAGTGCTCCCCTGAGGGGGGTCTCCTTAGCCAAAAACATTCAGTACTTC
.	TRBV29-1	TRBJ2-1	TRBD2	CSVVTLAASSYNEQFF	TGCAGCGTCGTTACTCTAGCGGCTAGCTCCTACAATGAGCAGTTCTTC
.	TRBV9	TRBJ2-6	TRBD1	CASSVEQGAGANVLTF	TGTGCCAGCAGCGTCGAACAGGGGGCTGGGGCCAACGTCCTGACTTTC
.	TRBV20-1	TRBJ2-1	TRBD2	CSARPPGTSGYNEQFF	TGCAGTGCGCGCCCCCCCGGGACTAGCGGATACAATGAGCAGTTCTTC
few	TRBV7-9	TRBJ1-1	.	CASSLTPGYTEAFF	TGTGCCAGCAGCTTAACCCCAGGGTACACTGAAGCTTTCTTT
.	TRBV5-6	TRBJ2-3	.	CASRNIFEDTQYF	TGTGCCAGCAGAAATATTTTCGAGGATACGCAGTATTTT
once	TRBV4-2	TRBJ1-2	TRBD1	CASSQPGQGYGYTF	TGTGCCAGCAGCCAACCGGGACAGGGTTATGGCTACACCTTC
many	TRBV2	TRBJ2-4	.	CASSEQGNIQYF	TGTGCCAGCAGTGAACAGGGAAACATTCAGTACTTC
many	TRBV28	TRBJ1-1	.	CASSLPNRVGTEAFF	TGTGCCAGCAGTTTACCTAACAGGGTAGGCACTGAAGCTTTCTTT
many	TRBV29-1	TRBJ2-5	.	CSVRRRLVGETQYF	TGCAGCGTGAGACGTCGACTGGTGGGAGAGACCCAGTACTTC
many	TRBV3-1	TRBJ2-1	.	CASSQEPYGSNEQFF	TGTGCCAGCAGCCAAGAACCGTACGGGTCCAATGAGCAGTTCTTC
many	TRBV2	TRBJ2-1	TRBD2	CATRLAGGLDEQFF	TGTGCCACCCGACTAGCGGGAGGGTTGGATGAGCAGTTCTTC
.	TRBV6-2/TRBV6-3	TRBJ1-2	.	CASSVGTSSLYGYTF	TGTGCCAGCAGTGTGGGGACATCCTCCCTCTATGGCTACACCTTC
.	TRBV19	TRBJ1-5	.	CASSSGREDQPQHF	TGTGCCAGTAGTTCCGGACGGGAAGATCAGCCCCAGCATTTT
many	TRBV7-9	TRBJ2-1	TRBD2	CASSRSGRENEQFF	TGTGCCAGCAGCAGGAGCGGGAGGGAAAATGAGCAGTTCTTC
few	TRBV9	TRBJ2-7	.	CASSTLRSSYEQYF	TGTGCCAGCAGCACACTCCGTAGTTCCTACGAGCAGTACTTC
many	TRBV24-1	TRBJ2-1	.	CATSGGTTAGNEQFF	TGTGCCACCAGTGGAGGGACCACGGCCGGTAATGAGCAGTTCTTC
.	TRBV6-1	TRBJ2-5	.	CTSSLGGGETQYF	TGTACCAGCTCCCTGGGAGGGGGTGAGACCCAGTACTTC
many	TRBV18	TRBJ2-3	TRBD1	CASSPYGQGTDTQYF	TGTGCCAGCTCACCCTATGGACAGGGCACAGATACGCAGTATTTT
many	TRBV28	TRBJ1-1	TRBD1	CASSLTGLAFF	TGTGCCAGCAGTTTGACAGGGCTGGCTTTCTTT
.	TRBV7-9	TRBJ1-4	TRBD1	CASSSGPQGAKEKLFF	TGTGCCAGCAGCTCCGGGCCACAGGGGGCGAAAGAAAAACTGTTTTTT
.	TRBV7-2	TRBJ2-2	.	CASSEQGGNTGELFF	TGTGCCAGCAGCGAGCAGGGGGGGAACACCGGGGAGCTGTTTTTT
few	TRBV4-1	TRBJ2-7	.	CASSQTDSSDYEQYF	TGCGCCAGCAGCCAAACAGACAGTTCCGACTACGAGCAGTACTTC
many	TRBV28	TRBJ2-7	TRBD2	CASSAPGLAGGSEQYF	TGTGCCAGCAGTGCCCCGGGACTAGCGGGAGGATCCGAGCAGTACTTC
many	TRBV27	TRBJ2-1	.	CASSRRTGKEQFF	TGTGCCAGCAGCCGAAGAACAGGAAAGGAGCAGTTCTTC